These 27 T cell receptor beta chains originate from one sample sequenced in a study of control samples from healthy donors and cancer patients. Sequencing was performed with immunoSEQ multiplex PCR; in TCRdb, only in-frame clones are kept and a portion is missing. Of some 100,000 clones listed, 79% are singletons. Sequencing was carried out using blood. Receptor source: a woman aged 25-40 years in good health.

The J gene is TRBJ1-2, the V gene TRBV6-2 or TRBV6-3, with D possibly being TRBD1 (5 bases). Per germline, CDR1 MNHEY and CDR2 SVGEGT. CDR3 length: 13 amino acids. The V end lost 6 bases, the J end lost 4 bases, and 12 bases lay between the germline ends. The CDR3 nucleotides are TGTGCCAGCAGCTTTGGGACTATCTATGGCTACACCTTC. It encodes CASSFGTIYGYTF.

The chain links TRBV2 to TRBJ2-3, with 9 bases matching TRBD1. The CDR3 consists of 19 residues. The junction had 16 bases not matched to a gene; V was cut back by 6 bases and J by 0 bases. CDR1 SNHLY and CDR2 FYNNEI come from the germline V gene. The CDR3 coding sequence is TGTGCCAGCAGAGCCGCCGGGACAGGGCTTTACTCTAGCACAGATACGCAGTATTTT. As protein: CASRAAGTGLYSSTDTQYF.

The chain joins TRBV24-1 to TRBJ2-1, with a tentative D call TRBD1 (5 bases). Per germline, CDR1 KGHDR and CDR2 SFDVKD. Trimming pared 0 bases from V and 7 bases from J, leaving 15 bases between. This CDR3 is 16 amino acids long. CDR3 loop: CATSDLESTAANEQFF. CDR3 coding DNA: TGTGCCACCAGTGATTTGGAGTCGACAGCTGCGAATGAGCAGTTCTTC.

This clone appeared a few times. The chain carries TRBV29-1 and TRBJ1-2; D not certain. The germline CDR1 and CDR2 sequences are SQVTM and ANQGSEA. The CDR3 totals 12 residues. V shed 1 base and J shed 4 bases, with 7 bases lying between them. CDR3 region: CSVEGRTYGYTF. CDR3 DNA: TGCAGCGTTGAAGGACGGACCTATGGCTACACCTTC. Based on the CDR3 plus reference TRBV29-1 and TRBJ1-2, the full variable domain is SAVISQKPSRDICQRGTSLTIQCQVDSQVTMMFWYRQQPGQSLTLIATANQGSEATYESGFVIDKFPISRPNLTFSTLTVSNMSPEDSSIYLCSVEGRTYGYTFGSGTRLTVV.

The chain has TRBV6-5 and TRBJ2-6; no firm D call. V lost 10 bases and J 3 bases, leaving 10 bases between the germline ends. The CDR3 runs 13 residues. The germline V gene encodes CDR1 MNHEY and CDR2 SVGAGI. The CDR3 DNA reads TGTGCCACCTGGGTCCGTGGGGCCAACGTCCTGACTTTC. This translates into CATWVRGANVLTF.

This clone was found a few times. This chain joins TRBV27 and TRBJ1-1; D uncertain. V was clipped by 3 bases and J by 9 bases, with 8 bases between them. From germline, CDR1 is MNHEY and CDR2 SMNVEV (reference sequence). The CDR3 consists of 11 residues. CDR3 loop: CASSFNGQAFF. CDR3 nucleotides: TGTGCCAGCAGTTTTAATGGGCAAGCTTTCTTT.

This chain connects TRBV25-1 to TRBJ2-2; D not resolved. CDR3 length: 13 amino acids. V lost 1 base, J lost 2 bases, and 2 bases lay in between. Looked up from germline, CDR1 is MGHDK and CDR2 is SYGVNS. The CDR3 DNA is TGTGCCAGCAGTGAATCTAACACCGGGGAGCTGTTTTTT. This gives the protein CASSESNTGELFF.

The rearrangement uses TRBV6-5 and TRBJ2-7, with 7 nucleotides matching TRBD1. From germline, CDR1 is MNHEY and CDR2 SVGAGI. J was trimmed by 3 bases and V by 6 bases; bases with no gene match: 5. The CDR3 runs to 13 residues. The CDR3 nucleotides read TGTGCCAGCAGCAGGGACAGAAACTACGAGCAGTACTTC. Protein sequence: CASSRDRNYEQYF.

The chain joins TRBV6-1 to TRBJ2-1; D is possibly TRBD1 (5 bases). The length of the CDR3 is 17 residues. The germline CDR1 and CDR2 sequences are MNHNS and SASEGT. The V and J ends lost 3 bases and 9 bases respectively, with 24 bases between them. CDR3 sequence reads: CASSESSGQTYRGEQFF. The DNA for the CDR3 is TGTGCCAGCAGTGAGTCGTCAGGGCAGACGTACAGAGGTGAGCAGTTCTTC.

The table lists this clone with a count of one. The V call is TRBV18, the J call TRBJ2-3, with D unresolved. Trimming cost V 0 bases and J 3 bases, with 4 bases left between them. CDR1 is KGHSH, CDR2 LQKENI, per germline. The CDR3 contains 13 residues. CDR3 in amino acids: CASSPPLTDTQYF. CDR3 nucleotide sequence: TGTGCCAGCTCACCACCTTTGACAGATACGCAGTATTTT.

This rearrangement joins TRBV5-6 to TRBJ1-2, with 7 bases that match TRBD1. The CDR3 has 13 amino acids. The ends lost 2 bases at V and 6 bases at J; junction bases unmatched: 4. Germline values: CDR1 SGHDT, CDR2 YYEEEE. CDR3 region: CASSFYRGHGYTF. CDR3 coding DNA: TGTGCCAGCAGCTTTTACAGGGGACATGGCTACACCTTC.

The J gene is TRBJ2-1, the V gene TRBV11-3; weak D call: TRBD1 (6 bases). Trimming cost V 1 base and J 3 bases, with 10 bases left between them. The CDR3 length is 15 residues. The germline V gene encodes CDR1 SGHNT and CDR2 YENEEA. This chain's CDR3 is CASSLGGTNYNEQFF. In DNA form, the CDR3 reads TGTGCCAGCAGCTTAGGTGGGACAAACTACAATGAGCAGTTCTTC.

V gene TRBV19 combines with J gene TRBJ2-2; maybe TRBD1 (6 bases). V gave up 3 bases and J gave up 6 bases, with 11 bases separating them. The germline gives CDR1 LNHDA, CDR2 SQIVND (reference sequence). This CDR3 comprises 14 residues. The CDR3 is CASSMQGRAGELFF. The CDR3 nucleotides read TGTGCCAGTAGTATGCAGGGGCGGGCCGGGGAGCTGTTTTTT.

This chain uses TRBV12-2 with TRBJ2-3. TRBV12-2 is classified as a pseudogene. This CDR3 is built from 14 residues. The chain's CDR3 is CASRLVQTTDTQYF. The CDR3 DNA reads TGTGCAAGTCGCTTGGTCCAGACCACAGATACGCAGTATTTT.

The rearrangement links TRBV19 to TRBJ1-1; 7 bases align to TRBD1. This CDR3 spans 15 amino acids. Germline-derived CDR1 and CDR2 are LNHDA and SQIVND (reference sequence). Trimming at V came to 6 bases and at J to 1 base, leaving 8 bases not matched to a gene. The CDR3 DNA reads as TGTGCCAGTAGGAAATTAGGGGGCGCGAACACTGAAGCTTTCTTT. Translating it yields CASRKLGGANTEAFF.

In this sample, this clone turned up once. V usage is TRBV6-5 and J usage is TRBJ2-6; D is undetermined. From germline, CDR1 is MNHEY and CDR2 SVGAGI. This CDR3 has 14 residues. Trimming removed 7 bases at V and 8 bases at J, with 15 bases between. The CDR3 sequence: CASTDAVGSNVLTF. The CDR3 DNA sequence: TGTGCCAGCACCGACGCGGTCGGGTCCAACGTCCTGACTTTC.

V is TRBV9 and J is TRBJ2-3, with a tentative D call TRBD2 (7 bases). Germline V gives CDR1 SGDLS, CDR2 YYNGEE. Deletions cut 0 bases from V and 4 bases from J, with 9 bases between. The CDR3 contains 14 residues. The CDR3 DNA reads TGTGCCAGCAGCGTAGGCGGGGGCCCAGATACGCAGTATTTT. It specifies CASSVGGGPDTQYF.

The chain joins TRBV6-6 to TRBJ2-7, with 12 bases identical to TRBD1. This CDR3 has 16 residues. V shed 8 bases and J 5 bases; nucleotides not matched to a gene: 13. The germline V gene has CDR1 MNHNY and CDR2 SVGAGI (reference sequence). The CDR3, as DNA: TGTGCCAGCCCGAGCGGGACAGGGGGCAGGGGCCACGAGCAGTACTTC. Its protein product is CASPSGTGGRGHEQYF.

The rearrangement uses TRBV6-6 and TRBJ2-2; weak D call: TRBD2 (5 bases). V shed 4 bases and J shed 5 bases, with 11 bases lying between them. The CDR3 runs to 14 residues. CDR1 and CDR2 from the germline V gene are MNHNY and SVGAGI (reference sequence). The DNA for the CDR3 is TGTGCCAGCAGTTCTGACCGGGGTACCGGGGAGCTGTTTTTT. It yields the protein CASSSDRGTGELFF.

The chain joins TRBV6-2 or TRBV6-3 to TRBJ2-7; a possible D gene is TRBD2 (6 bases). V shed 2 bases and J shed 1 base, with 12 bases lying between them. The CDR3 extends over 15 amino acids. Per germline, CDR1 MNHEY and CDR2 SVGEGT. CDR3 amino acids: CASSYGGRNSYEQYF. The CDR3 nucleotides are TGTGCCAGCAGTTACGGGGGGAGAAATTCCTACGAGCAGTACTTC.

This clone was seen once. The rearrangement uses TRBV18 and TRBJ1-1; possibly TRBD1 for D (5 bases). Germline lookup yields CDR1 KGHSH and CDR2 LQKENI. Trimming removed 3 bases at V and 3 bases at J, with 11 bases between. This CDR3 contains 14 residues. As DNA, the CDR3 is TGTGCCAGCTCACCGGTTCAGGGTTACACTGAAGCTTTCTTT. This codes for CASSPVQGYTEAFF. Looking up the rest from reference TRBV18 and TRBJ1-1 gives the full variable domain: NAGVMQNPRHLVRRRGQEARLRCSPMKGHSHVYWYRQLPEEGLKFMVYLQKENIIDESGMPKERFSAEFPKEGPSILRIQQVVRGDSAAYFCASSPVQGYTEAFFGQGTRLTVV.

This sequence joins TRBV19 and TRBJ2-7; 8 bases fit TRBD1. This CDR3 is built from 14 residues. Germline V gene lookup returns CDR1 LNHDA and CDR2 SQIVND (reference sequence). Unmatched junction bases numbered 6, after V lost 6 bases and J lost 2 bases. CDR3 coding DNA: TGTGCCAGTAGAGCCGGGACAGGAACCTACGAGCAGTACTTC. It yields the protein CASRAGTGTYEQYF.

The gene calls are TRBV10-3 and TRBJ2-3; perhaps TRBD2 as D (6 bases). From germline, CDR1 is ENHRY and CDR2 SYGVKD. This CDR3 region has 17 residues. V was clipped by 0 bases and J by 4 bases, with 17 bases between them. The CDR3 sequence: CAISESTPGGGPDTQYF. CDR3 nucleotide sequence: TGTGCCATCAGTGAGTCGACCCCAGGAGGAGGGCCAGATACGCAGTATTTT.

In this sample, this clone turned up a few times. V gene TRBV6-6 combines with J gene TRBJ1-1; unclear D gene. Trimming pared 0 bases from V and 5 bases from J, leaving 1 base between. Germline V gene sequence: CDR1 MNHNY, CDR2 SVGAGI (reference sequence). There are 11 residues in the CDR3. The CDR3 protein is CASSYSTEAFF. The CDR3 bases are TGTGCCAGCAGTTACTCTACTGAAGCTTTCTTT.

The V call is TRBV19, the J call TRBJ1-1; TRBD1 might be the D (5 bases). Germline-derived CDR1 and CDR2 are LNHDA and SQIVND (reference sequence). The length of the CDR3 is 15 residues. Deletions cut 5 bases from V and 2 bases from J, with 15 bases between. CDR3 protein: CASSLGAGRNTEAFF. The CDR3 region has the DNA TGTGCCAGTAGTTTAGGGGCAGGGCGTAACACTGAAGCTTTCTTT.

The chain carries TRBV6-2 or TRBV6-3 and TRBJ2-2, with TRBD2 matching 8 bases. With V trimmed by 4 bases and J by 6 bases, 7 bases remained unmatched. The CDR3 runs to 15 residues. Germline lookup yields CDR1 MNHEY and CDR2 SVGEGT. The CDR3 DNA sequence: TGTGCCAGCAGTTTGGAGTTCGGGGGGGCCGGGGAGCTGTTTTTT. Protein sequence: CASSLEFGGAGELFF.

This clone was recorded only once. The V and J genes are TRBV5-1 and TRBJ2-2, with 9 bases that match TRBD1. This CDR3 contains 16 residues. Germline trimming cut 0 bases from V and 4 bases from J; bases unmatched to any gene: 4. Germline loops: CDR1 SGHRS, CDR2 YFSETQ. CDR3 sequence reads: CASSLEDRGITGELFF. The CDR3 DNA follows: TGCGCCAGCAGCTTGGAGGACAGGGGAATCACCGGGGAGCTGTTTTTT.